The TCR beta chain described here comes from a study of cytomegalovirus exposure and HLA in healthy donors. The PCR was carried out with 60 Vbeta primers and 13 Jbeta primers. Method: immunoSEQ multiplex PCR; TCRdb's copy keeps in-frame clones and lacks some. The repertoire consists of around 150,000 clones, with approximately 88% occurring once and the leading ten covering 1.5% to 1.7%. Looked up from germline, CDR1 is GTSNPN and CDR2 is SVGIG (reference sequence). V lost 0 bases and J lost 4, with 20 bases in between. The CDR3 covers 17 residues. Whole-study results and caveats: Later analysis associated a missense DCLRE1C variant with TCR beta V- and J-gene trimming. According to an earlier analysis, most TCR beta V segments yielded productive rearrangements about 87% or about 30% of the time.

As to this clone: Antigen unknown.

This clonotype originated in a woman between 18 and 29 years old in good health and CMV-seronegative. The sequencing sample was made of PBMCs. The chain recombines TRBV30 with TRBJ2-3, with D perhaps matching TRBD1 (5 bases). In DNA, the CDR3 is TGTGCCTGGAGTGTAGGGGTATTATCATTAGGTGCAGATACGCAGTATTTT. This gives the protein CAWSVGVLSLGADTQYF.